What follows are 3 T cell receptor beta chains derived from one specimen sequenced in a study of neurological immune-mediated disorders. TCRdb used MiXCR to reprocess the 5' RACE reads, holding one entry per CDR3 protein. Here the sample spans roughly 30,000 distinct CDR3 sequences, less than 6% being singletons. The material sequenced was CD4+ T cells from blood. The source is a woman in her forties or fifties in good health.

Ten or more counts support this clonotype. V is TRBV5-1 and J is TRBJ1-4; D call uncertain. The CDR3 consists of 14 residues. Germline CDR1 and CDR2: SGHRS and YFSETQ. V lost 0 bases and J lost 2, with 5 bases in between. CDR3 protein: CASSLGRTNEKLFF. CDR3 nucleotides: TGCGCCAGCAGCTTGGGGCGGACTAATGAAAAACTGTTTTTT.

This clonotype occurred many times. The chain couples TRBV28 to TRBJ2-1; the match to TRBD1 covers 9 bases. Trimming cost V 5 bases and J 14 bases; bases outside gene matches: 7. Germline CDR1 reads MDHEN; CDR2 reads SYDVKM. The CDR3 is made up of 12 amino acids. CDR3 coding DNA: TGTGCCAGCAGTCCCTGGGACAGGGTGGAGTTCTTC. Its protein is CASSPWDRVEFF.

This clonotype was detected ten times or more. A much larger clone lies a single base off, so this may be a read error. The chain employs TRBV12-3 or TRBV12-4 and TRBJ1-1; TRBD1 is a possible D gene (5 bases). V was clipped by 5 bases and J by 7 bases, with 17 bases between them. The CDR3 consists of 14 residues. The CDR3 DNA follows: TGTGCCAGCAGTGTCACCGGGACGGTACATGAAGCTTTCTTT. This sequence encodes CASSVTGTVHEAFF.